The 23 T cell receptor beta chains in this list originate from one sample, sequenced in a study of cytomegalovirus exposure and HLA in healthy donors. PCR employed 60 Vbeta and 13 Jbeta primers. TCRdb's table, derived via immunoSEQ multiplex PCR, lists solely in-frame clones and lacks some. The table has 190,000 or so clones, about 80% seen once. The sample consisted of PBMCs. The receptors were sampled from a boy aged 5-17 years in good health and CMV-seronegative.

The rearrangement joins TRBV5-1 to TRBJ2-7, with TRBD1 matching 10 bases. Germline V gives CDR1 SGHRS, CDR2 YFSETQ. This CDR3 contains 15 residues. V was pared by 4 bases and J by 2 bases, with 6 bases of the junction left unmatched. In nucleotides, the CDR3 is TGCGCCAGCAGCAGACCGGGACAGGGGACCTACGAGCAGTACTTC. It yields the protein CASSRPGQGTYEQYF.

The rearrangement links TRBV30 to TRBJ1-6; D call uncertain. CDR3 length: 12 amino acids. The V end lost 5 bases, the J end lost 5 bases, and 7 bases lay between the germline ends. Germline assignment: CDR1 GTSNPN and CDR2 SVGIG (reference sequence). The CDR3 here is CAWLANNSPLHF. CDR3 sequence (DNA): TGTGCCTGGTTAGCTAATAATTCACCCCTCCACTTT.

This clone was observed a handful of times. The chain carries TRBV6-1 and TRBJ1-2; D unclear. Trimming removed 0 bases at V and 4 bases at J, with 15 bases between. Germline CDR1 MNHNS, CDR2 SASEGT. The CDR3 is 16 residues long. CDR3 residues: CASSEAQVSSGYGYTF. In DNA form, the CDR3 reads TGTGCCAGCAGTGAAGCGCAGGTGTCAAGTGGCTATGGCTACACCTTC.

The J gene is TRBJ1-5, the V gene TRBV2, with unresolved D. Germline V gene lookup returns CDR1 SNHLY and CDR2 FYNNEI. The CDR3 is made up of 14 amino acids. Trimming pared 3 bases from V and 6 bases from J, leaving 12 bases between. The CDR3 DNA reads TGTGCCAGCAGTGAGTGGCAGCGGGGTCAGCCCCAGCATTTT. As protein: CASSEWQRGQPQHF.

The chain links TRBV5-1 to TRBJ1-1; 8 bases are shared with TRBD1. Germline V gives CDR1 SGHRS, CDR2 YFSETQ. The CDR3 spans 15 residues. The J segment lost 5 bases and the V segment lost 1 base, leaving 7 bases of the junction unmatched. The CDR3 region has the DNA TGCGCCAGCAGCTTGCATGACAGGGGTATAACTGAAGCTTTCTTT. It specifies CASSLHDRGITEAFF.

The chain joins TRBV20-1 to TRBJ1-2, with unresolved D. CDR1 and CDR2 from the germline V gene are DFQATT and SNEGSKA (reference sequence). Trimming took off 4 bases at V and 4 bases at J, with 7 bases between the two ends. The CDR3 extends over 11 amino acids. CDR3 residues: CSATFPYGYTF. The CDR3 DNA is TGCAGTGCTACATTCCCCTATGGCTACACCTTC.

The chain has TRBV19 and TRBJ2-6; weak D call: TRBD2 (5 bases). Germline-derived CDR1 and CDR2 are LNHDA and SQIVND (reference sequence). This CDR3 is 15 amino acids long. V was cut by 9 bases and J by 1 base, with 13 bases left in between. The chain's CDR3 is CASGSRESGANVLTF. The CDR3 DNA is TGTGCCAGCGGCTCACGGGAATCTGGGGCCAACGTCCTGACTTTC.

The chain uses TRBV4-2 and TRBJ2-2; 10 bases match TRBD2. The CDR3 sequence is 16 residues long. The trim removed 1 base at V and 7 bases at J, leaving 6 bases unmatched. Per the germline V gene, CDR1 is LGHNA and CDR2 is YNFKEQ. CDR3 DNA: TGTGCCAGCAGCCAAGCAAGCGGGAGGGCCCTCGGGGAGCTGTTTTTT. It translates to CASSQASGRALGELFF.

This clone has a single count. This chain links TRBV30 with TRBJ1-1; TRBD1 might be the D (5 bases). The CDR3 has 15 amino acids. The V gene's germline CDR1 is GTSNPN and CDR2 SVGIG (reference sequence). Between the trimmed V and J ends, which lost 5 bases and 3 bases, there was a span of 19 bases. The CDR3 bases are TGTGCCTGGGTTCTGAGGGCGGGGGGAGACACTGAAGCTTTCTTT. It yields the protein CAWVLRAGGDTEAFF.

This chain uses TRBV7-9 with TRBJ2-7; TRBD1 aligns across 7 bases. Trimming at V came to 2 bases and at J to 0 bases, leaving 13 bases not matched to a gene. This CDR3 is 18 amino acids long. CDR1 is SEHNR and CDR2 is FQNEAQ in the germline V gene (reference sequence). CDR3 bases: TGTGCCAGCAGCTTACGCGGGTTACAGGGGTCTCTCTCCTACGAGCAGTACTTC. Protein sequence: CASSLRGLQGSLSYEQYF.

The chain recombines TRBV6-1 with TRBJ1-1; 7 nucleotides agree with TRBD1. V was pared by 3 bases and J by 4 bases, with 8 bases of the junction left unmatched. The CDR3 loop spans 15 amino acids. In germline, CDR1 is MNHNS, CDR2 SASEGT. CDR3 in amino acids: CASSDPRQGGTEAFF. The CDR3 DNA is TGTGCCAGCAGTGACCCTCGACAGGGCGGCACTGAAGCTTTCTTT.

This clone came up once. The V call is TRBV2, the J call TRBJ2-6, with D uncertain. The V gene's germline CDR1 is SNHLY and CDR2 FYNNEI. V lost 0 bases to trimming and J lost 0 bases, with 12 bases between them. This CDR3 is built from 18 residues. CDR3 in DNA: TGTGCCAGCAGTGAAGCGCTCGTACAGATCTCTGGGGCCAACGTCCTGACTTTC. Protein sequence: CASSEALVQISGANVLTF.

The chain joins TRBV19 to TRBJ1-1; 10 bases line up with TRBD1. Trimming removed 5 bases from V and 3 bases from J; junction bases left unmatched: 12. This CDR3 is built from 17 residues. The germline V gene encodes CDR1 LNHDA and CDR2 SQIVND (reference sequence). The CDR3 is CASSPRDRGIRDTEAFF. The CDR3, as DNA: TGTGCCAGTAGTCCCCGGGACAGGGGAATTCGCGACACTGAAGCTTTCTTT.

The CDR3 DNA is TGTGCCAGCAGCCCCAGCGGGCTACGTTACGAGCAGTACTTC. Its translation is CASSPSGLRYEQYF. The rearrangement links TRBV27 to TRBJ2-7; D is possibly TRBD2 (6 bases). Germline lookup yields CDR1 MNHEY and CDR2 SMNVEV (reference sequence). V was trimmed by 6 bases and J by 4 bases, leaving 16 bases between them. The CDR3 contains 14 residues.

The table lists this clone with a count of one. J is TRBJ2-2 and V is TRBV5-4; no definite D call. This CDR3 region has 16 residues. Trimming removed 0 bases from V and 2 bases from J, with 11 bases in between. CDR1 is SGHNT and CDR2 is YYREEE in the germline V gene (reference sequence). The CDR3 nucleotides are TGTGCCAGCAGCTTGGTTGGCCTTCCCAACACCGGGGAGCTGTTTTTT. Protein: CASSLVGLPNTGELFF.

V and J are TRBV4-1 and TRBJ1-5; no firm D call. Germline CDR1 and CDR2: MGHRA and YSYEKL. Trimming removed 0 bases from V and 9 bases from J, with 12 bases in between. The length of the CDR3 is 14 residues. DNA of the CDR3: TGCGCCAGCAGCCAAGATGGCCGGGGATGGCCCCAGCATTTT. Translated, it gives CASSQDGRGWPQHF.

The gene calls are TRBV6-5 and TRBJ1-2, with D perhaps matching TRBD1 (6 bases). The CDR3 loop spans 13 amino acids. Looked up from germline, CDR1 is MNHEY and CDR2 is SVGAGI. V was pared by 5 bases and J by 2 bases, with 9 bases between. CDR3 amino acids: CASSRTENYGYTF. The DNA for the CDR3 is TGTGCCAGCAGTCGGACAGAGAACTATGGCTACACCTTC.

CDR3 nucleotide sequence: TGTGCCAGCAGTTTATCGGGACAGCCCATTCTCTATGGCTACACCTTC. Its protein is CASSLSGQPILYGYTF. The V and J genes are TRBV27 and TRBJ1-2, with TRBD1 identical over 7 bases. The germline CDR1 and CDR2 sequences are MNHEY and SMNVEV (reference sequence). Losses at the gene ends were 0 bases for V and 4 bases for J; bases not matched to a gene: 8. The CDR3 contains 16 residues.

This chain uses TRBV6-5 with TRBJ1-1, with D maybe TRBD1 (5 bases). Trimming removed 7 bases at V and 5 bases at J, with 14 bases between. The germline gives CDR1 MNHEY, CDR2 SVGAGI. This CDR3 comprises 13 residues. CDR3 sequence reads: CASNEQELTEAFF. DNA for the CDR3: TGTGCCAGCAACGAACAGGAGTTGACTGAAGCTTTCTTT.

This clone appeared a few times. CDR3 nucleotides: TGTGCCAGCAGCTTGGCAGGGGGCGCCGGCAAAAACATTCAGTACTTC. Its protein is CASSLAGGAGKNIQYF. The genes are TRBV5-6 and TRBJ2-4; 8 bases are shared with TRBD1. CDR1 and CDR2 from the germline V gene are SGHDT and YYEEEE. Trimming took 0 bases from V and 3 from J; bases not matched to a gene: 5. The CDR3 consists of 16 residues.

The chain combines TRBV6-5 with TRBJ1-1; a possible D gene is TRBD1 (6 bases). Germline CDR1 MNHEY, CDR2 SVGAGI. The V and J ends lost 3 bases and 7 bases respectively, with 15 bases between them. The CDR3 totals 14 residues. The CDR3 DNA follows: TGTGCCAGCAGTTATTCGGACAGTTTAGTTGAAGCTTTCTTT. Protein product: CASSYSDSLVEAFF.

The genes are TRBV10-3 and TRBJ2-3, with a weak D call TRBD2 (6 bases). The CDR3 contains 14 residues. Trimming left V 8 bases short and J 2 bases short, with 14 bases between. Germline values: CDR1 ENHRY, CDR2 SYGVKD. The CDR3 sequence is CAIAGRSFTDTQYF. The CDR3 DNA follows: TGTGCCATCGCGGGGCGAAGCTTCACAGATACGCAGTATTTT.

The chain recombines TRBV27 with TRBJ1-5; a possible D gene is TRBD1 (5 bases). This CDR3 contains 15 residues. Germline V CDR1 and CDR2: MNHEY, SMNVEV (reference sequence). V was trimmed by 6 bases and J by 7 bases, leaving 19 bases between them. Written as DNA, the CDR3 is TGTGCCAGCAGGGGGACCCCCGGGGGTCAACAGCCCCAGCATTTT. Amino acids: CASRGTPGGQQPQHF.